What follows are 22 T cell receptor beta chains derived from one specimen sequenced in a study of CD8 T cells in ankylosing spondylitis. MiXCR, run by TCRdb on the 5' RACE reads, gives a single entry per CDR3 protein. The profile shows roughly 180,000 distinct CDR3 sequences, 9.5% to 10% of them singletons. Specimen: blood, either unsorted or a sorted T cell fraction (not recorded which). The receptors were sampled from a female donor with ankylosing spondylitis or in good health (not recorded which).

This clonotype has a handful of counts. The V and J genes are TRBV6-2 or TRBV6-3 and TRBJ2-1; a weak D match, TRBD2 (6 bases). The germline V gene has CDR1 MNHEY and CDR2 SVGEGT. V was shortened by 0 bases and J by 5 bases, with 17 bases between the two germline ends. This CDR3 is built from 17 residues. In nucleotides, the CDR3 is TGTGCCAGCAGTTACTCGATGGAGGACTACCAACACAATGAGCAGTTCTTC. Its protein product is CASSYSMEDYQHNEQFF.

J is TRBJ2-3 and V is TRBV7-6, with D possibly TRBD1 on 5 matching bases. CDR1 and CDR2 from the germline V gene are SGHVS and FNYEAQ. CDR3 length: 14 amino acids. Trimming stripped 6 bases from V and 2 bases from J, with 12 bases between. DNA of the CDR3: TGTGCCAGCAGTCACGACAGCTCCACAGATACGCAGTATTTT. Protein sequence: CASSHDSSTDTQYF.

CDR3 loop: CASTPMGQAYNEQFF. CDR3 DNA sequence: TGTGCCAGCACCCCGATGGGTCAGGCCTACAATGAGCAGTTCTTC. The V and J genes are TRBV5-4 and TRBJ2-1; no clear D. V was cut by 6 bases and J by 2 bases, with 15 bases left in between. CDR1 and CDR2 (germline): SGHNT, YYREEE (reference sequence). The CDR3 runs 15 residues.

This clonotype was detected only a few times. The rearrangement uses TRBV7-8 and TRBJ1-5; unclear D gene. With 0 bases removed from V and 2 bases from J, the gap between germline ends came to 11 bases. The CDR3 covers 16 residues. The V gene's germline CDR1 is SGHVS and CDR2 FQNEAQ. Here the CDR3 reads CASSLAGRVGNQPQHF. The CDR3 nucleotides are TGTGCCAGCAGCTTAGCTGGGAGGGTTGGCAATCAGCCCCAGCATTTT. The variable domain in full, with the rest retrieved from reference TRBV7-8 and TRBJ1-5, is GAGVSQSPRYKVAKRGQDVALRCDPISGHVSLFWYQQALGQGPEFLTYFQNEAQLDKSGLPSDRFFAERPEGSVSTLKIQRTQQEDSAVYLCASSLAGRVGNQPQHFGDGTRLSIL.

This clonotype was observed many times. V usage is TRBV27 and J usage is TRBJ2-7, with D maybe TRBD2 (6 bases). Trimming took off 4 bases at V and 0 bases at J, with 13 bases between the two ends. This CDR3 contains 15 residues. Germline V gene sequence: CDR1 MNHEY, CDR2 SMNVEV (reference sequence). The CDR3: CASSSRDFSSYEQYF. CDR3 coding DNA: TGTGCCAGCAGTTCCCGGGACTTCTCCTCCTACGAGCAGTACTTC.

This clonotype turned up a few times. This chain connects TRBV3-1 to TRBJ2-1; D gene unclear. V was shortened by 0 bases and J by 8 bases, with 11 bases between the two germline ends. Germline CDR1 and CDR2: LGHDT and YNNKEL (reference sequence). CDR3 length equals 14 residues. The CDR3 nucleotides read TGTGCCAGCAGCCAAGACCTAGAATTGGATGAGCAGTTCTTC. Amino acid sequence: CASSQDLELDEQFF.

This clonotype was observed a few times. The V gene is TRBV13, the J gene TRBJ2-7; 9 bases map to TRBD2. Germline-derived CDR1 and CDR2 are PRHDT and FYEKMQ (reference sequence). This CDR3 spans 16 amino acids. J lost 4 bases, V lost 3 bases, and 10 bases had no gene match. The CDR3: CASSLLAGTGAYEQYF. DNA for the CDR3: TGTGCCAGCAGCTTGCTAGCGGGGACGGGGGCGTACGAGCAGTACTTC. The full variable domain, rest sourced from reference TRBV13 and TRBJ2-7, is AAGVIQSPRHLIKEKRETATLKCYPIPRHDTVYWYQQGPGQDPQFLISFYEKMQSDKGSIPDRFSAQQFSDYHSELNMSSLELGDSALYFCASSLLAGTGAYEQYFGPGTRLTVT.

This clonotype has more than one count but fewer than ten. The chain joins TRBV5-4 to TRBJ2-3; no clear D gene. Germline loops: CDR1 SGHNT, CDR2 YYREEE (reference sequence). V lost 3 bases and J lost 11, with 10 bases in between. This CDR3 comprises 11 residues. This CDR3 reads CASSSSDGQYF. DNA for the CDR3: TGTGCCAGCAGCTCGAGTGATGGGCAGTATTTT.

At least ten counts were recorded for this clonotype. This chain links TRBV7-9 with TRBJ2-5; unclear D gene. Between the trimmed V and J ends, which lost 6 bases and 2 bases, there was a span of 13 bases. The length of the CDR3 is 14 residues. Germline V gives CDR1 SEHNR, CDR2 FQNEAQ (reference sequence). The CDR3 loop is CASRKPGVQETQYF. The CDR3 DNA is TGTGCCAGCAGAAAACCTGGGGTTCAAGAGACCCAGTACTTC.

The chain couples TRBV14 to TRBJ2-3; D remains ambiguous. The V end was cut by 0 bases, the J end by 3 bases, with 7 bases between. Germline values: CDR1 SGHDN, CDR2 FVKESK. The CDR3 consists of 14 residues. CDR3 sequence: CASSQEGLTDTQYF. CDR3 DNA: TGTGCCAGCAGCCAAGAGGGGTTGACAGATACGCAGTATTTT.

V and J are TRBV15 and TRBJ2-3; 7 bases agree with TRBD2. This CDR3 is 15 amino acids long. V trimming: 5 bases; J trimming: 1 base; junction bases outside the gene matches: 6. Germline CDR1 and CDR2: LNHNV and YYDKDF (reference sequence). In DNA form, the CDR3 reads TGTGCCACCAGCGGGTCTAGCGGCCGCACAGATACGCAGTATTTT. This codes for CATSGSSGRTDTQYF.

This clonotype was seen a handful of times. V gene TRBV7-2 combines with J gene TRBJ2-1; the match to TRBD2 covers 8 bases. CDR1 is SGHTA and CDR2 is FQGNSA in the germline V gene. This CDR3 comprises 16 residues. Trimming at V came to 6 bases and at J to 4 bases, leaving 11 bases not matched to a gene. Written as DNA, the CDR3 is TGTGCCAGCAGAACTCGCCCCCTAGCGGGTTACAATGAGCAGTTCTTC. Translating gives CASRTRPLAGYNEQFF.

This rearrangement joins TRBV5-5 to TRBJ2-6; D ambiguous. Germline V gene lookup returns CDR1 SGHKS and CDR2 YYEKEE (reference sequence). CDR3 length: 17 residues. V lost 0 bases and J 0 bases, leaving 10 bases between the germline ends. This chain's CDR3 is CASSLVSASSGANVLTF. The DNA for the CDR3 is TGTGCCAGCAGCTTGGTAAGCGCGAGCTCTGGGGCCAACGTCCTGACTTTC.

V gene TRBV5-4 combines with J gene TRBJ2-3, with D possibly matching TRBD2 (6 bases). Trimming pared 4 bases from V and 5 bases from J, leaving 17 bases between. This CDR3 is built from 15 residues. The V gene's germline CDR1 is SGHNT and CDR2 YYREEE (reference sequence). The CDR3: CASSPGTAGRDTQYF. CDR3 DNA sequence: TGTGCCAGCAGCCCTGGGACCGCGGGGAGAGATACGCAGTATTTT.

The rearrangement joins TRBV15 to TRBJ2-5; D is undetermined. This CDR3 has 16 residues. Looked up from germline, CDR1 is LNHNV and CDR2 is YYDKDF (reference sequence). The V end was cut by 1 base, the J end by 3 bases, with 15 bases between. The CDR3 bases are TGTGCCACCAGCAGAGTCGACGGATTTTGGGAAGAGACCCAGTACTTC. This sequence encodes CATSRVDGFWEETQYF.

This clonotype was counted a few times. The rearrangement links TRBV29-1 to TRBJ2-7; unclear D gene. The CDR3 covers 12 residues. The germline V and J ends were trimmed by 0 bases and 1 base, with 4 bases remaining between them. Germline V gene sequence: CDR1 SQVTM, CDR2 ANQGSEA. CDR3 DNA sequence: TGCAGCGTTGAAGATAATTCCTACGAGCAGTACTTC. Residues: CSVEDNSYEQYF.

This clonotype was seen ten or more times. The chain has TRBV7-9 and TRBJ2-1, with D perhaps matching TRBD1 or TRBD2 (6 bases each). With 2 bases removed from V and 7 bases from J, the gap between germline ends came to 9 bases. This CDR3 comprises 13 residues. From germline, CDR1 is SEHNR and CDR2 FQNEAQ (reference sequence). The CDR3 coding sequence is TGTGCCAGCAGCTTAACAGGGAGGAATGAGCAGTTCTTC. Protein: CASSLTGRNEQFF.

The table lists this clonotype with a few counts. The DNA for the CDR3 is TGTGCCAGCAGCCCCGCAGGGATCGGGGGGCAAGAGACCCAGTACTTC. The encoded protein is CASSPAGIGGQETQYF. The chain is built from TRBV6-1 and TRBJ2-5, with 7 nucleotides matching TRBD2. After removal of 6 bases from V and 2 bases from J, the junction contained 12 bases not matched to a gene. The CDR3 sequence is 16 residues long. Germline CDR1 is MNHNS and CDR2 is SASEGT.

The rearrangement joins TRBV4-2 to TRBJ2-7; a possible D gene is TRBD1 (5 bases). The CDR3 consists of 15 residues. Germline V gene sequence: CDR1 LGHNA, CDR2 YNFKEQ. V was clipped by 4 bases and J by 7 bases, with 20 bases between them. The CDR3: CASSPSRNQGWEQYF. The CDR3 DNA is TGTGCCAGCAGCCCTTCCCGTAATCAGGGTTGGGAGCAGTACTTC.

CDR3 sequence (DNA): TGTGCCAGCAGCTCCGGACGGGTTCATGAGCAGTTCTTC. This codes for CASSSGRVHEQFF. The J gene is TRBJ2-1, the V gene TRBV9; D is ambiguous. The germline V gene has CDR1 SGDLS and CDR2 YYNGEE. Trimming stripped 4 bases from V and 8 bases from J, with 13 bases between. The CDR3 is 13 residues long.

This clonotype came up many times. The CDR3 nucleotides read TGTGCCAGCAGTCCTGCGGGGGGGCATCAGCCCCAGCATTTT. Its protein is CASSPAGGHQPQHF. V usage is TRBV28 and J usage is TRBJ1-5, with D possibly being TRBD1 (6 bases). The CDR3 consists of 14 residues. Per the germline V gene, CDR1 is MDHEN and CDR2 is SYDVKM. V lost 5 bases and J lost 5, with 13 bases in between.

CDR3 nucleotide sequence: TGTGCCAGCAGCGTTTCCGGGGGCCTTTCCTCTGGGGCCAACGTCCTGACTTTC. Translation: CASSVSGGLSSGANVLTF. The chain employs TRBV9 and TRBJ2-6, with D perhaps assigned TRBD1 or TRBD2 (6 bases each). The CDR3 spans 18 residues. The V and J ends lost 2 bases and 0 bases respectively, with 15 bases between them. Germline assignment: CDR1 SGDLS and CDR2 YYNGEE.